What follows describes a single T cell receptor beta chain. The sample's treatment: some 20 received Ad26.COV2.S at low or high dose, single or two shots; about 5 received placebo; per-sample allocation not given. Material that was analyzed had been drawn on day 63 after the first vaccine or placebo injection. Assay: immunoSEQ multiplex PCR; the TCRdb copy retains only in-frame clones and omits some. This repertoire shows 300,000 to 500,000 clones, around 85% found once; its top ten account for 3.5%. The sample is drawn from a study of Ad26.COV2.S vaccination and SARS-CoV-2 variants. This CDR3 contains 18 residues. Per germline, CDR1 MGHDK and CDR2 SYGVNS. The V and J ends lost 5 bases and 1 base respectively, with 22 bases between them.

The chain couples TRBV25-1 to TRBJ2-3; D assignment may be TRBD1 or TRBD2 (5 bases each). The sequence derives from a person aged 18 to 59 who received the Ad26.COV2.S COVID-19 vaccine or a placebo. The material was peripheral blood, obtained in a trial of Ad26.COV2.S vaccine versus placebo. CDR3 loop: CASSPLRDGPWGTDTQYF. CDR3 nucleotides: TGTGCCAGCAGTCCTCTCCGGGACGGGCCGTGGGGCACAGATACGCAGTATTTT.